This T cell receptor (beta chain) was profiled in a study of blood T cell repertoires in COVID-19. Across the whole study: Samples of COVID-19 (acute and convalescent) were obtained from the United States, Italy and Spain. T cells, B-cell-depleted T cells, or PBMCs provided the cDNA or gDNA that served as material.

The CDR3 totals 14 residues. The germline V gene encodes CDR1 SGDLS and CDR2 YYNGEE. The junction had 7 bases not matched to a gene; V was cut back by 3 bases and J by 6 bases. Profiled with immunoSEQ multiplex PCR; TCRdb holds only in-frame clones, not every one. The sample holds about 140,000 clones, 80% to 90% seen once. The specimen sequenced was peripheral blood. This chain joins TRBV9 and TRBJ2-3; 7 bases fit TRBD1. The origin of this receptor is a woman between 35 and 50 years old with acute or convalescent COVID-19. CDR3 residues: CASSALGQADTQYF. CDR3 DNA: TGTGCCAGCAGCGCCCTCGGACAGGCCGATACGCAGTATTTT.